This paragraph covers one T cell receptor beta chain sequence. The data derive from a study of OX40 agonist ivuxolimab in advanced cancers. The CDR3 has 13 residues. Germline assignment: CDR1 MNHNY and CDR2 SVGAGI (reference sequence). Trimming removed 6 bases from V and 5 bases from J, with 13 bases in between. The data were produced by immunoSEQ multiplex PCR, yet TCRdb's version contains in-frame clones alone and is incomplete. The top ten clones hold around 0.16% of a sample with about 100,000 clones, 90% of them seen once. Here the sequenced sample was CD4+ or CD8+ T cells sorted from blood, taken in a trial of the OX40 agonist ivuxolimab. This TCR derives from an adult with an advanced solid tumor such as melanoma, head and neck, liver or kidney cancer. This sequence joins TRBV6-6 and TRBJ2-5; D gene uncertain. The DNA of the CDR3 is TGTGCCAGCAGGGGTAGTGTAGGTGAGACCCAGTACTTC. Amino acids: CASRGSVGETQYF.